This entry lists 8 T cell receptor beta chains sequenced from one sample in a study of cytomegalovirus exposure and HLA in healthy donors. Primers included in the PCR were 60 Vbeta and 13 Jbeta primers. The repertoire was sequenced with immunoSEQ multiplex PCR; TCRdb's copy has only in-frame clones and lacks some. Here the sample spans some 160,000 clones, around three quarters being singletons. What was sequenced was PBMCs. Source of these receptors: a man in his forties in good health and CMV-seronegative.

The chain employs TRBV29-1 and TRBJ2-1; 7 nucleotides match TRBD1. J lost 9 bases, V lost 6 bases, and 8 bases had no gene match. From germline, CDR1 is SQVTM and CDR2 ANQGSEA. The CDR3 has 12 amino acids. CDR3 sequence reads: CSVDHRGAEQFF. The DNA for the CDR3 is TGCAGCGTAGATCACAGGGGTGCTGAGCAGTTCTTC.

The CDR3 here is CASSLDPGMGTEAFF. In DNA, the CDR3 is TGTGCCAGCAGCTTAGATCCGGGTATGGGCACTGAAGCTTTCTTT. This chain connects TRBV13 to TRBJ1-1; D unresolved. V lost 1 base and J lost 4, with 13 bases in between. Germline CDR1 PRHDT, CDR2 FYEKMQ (reference sequence). The CDR3 is made up of 15 amino acids. Supplemented by reference TRBV13 and TRBJ1-1, the full variable domain reads AAGVIQSPRHLIKEKRETATLKCYPIPRHDTVYWYQQGPGQDPQFLISFYEKMQSDKGSIPDRFSAQQFSDYHSELNMSSLELGDSALYFCASSLDPGMGTEAFFGQGTRLTVV.

CDR3 sequence reads: CASKRSASEADTQYF. CDR3 coding DNA: TGTGCCAGTAAGAGGTCGGCTAGCGAGGCAGATACGCAGTATTTT. The chain uses TRBV19 and TRBJ2-3; D perhaps matches TRBD2 (6 bases). Trimming pared 7 bases from V and 4 bases from J, leaving 18 bases between. This CDR3 contains 15 residues. CDR1 is LNHDA and CDR2 is SQIVND in the germline V gene (reference sequence).

The chain employs TRBV18 and TRBJ2-7, with 7 nucleotides matching TRBD2. Germline CDR1 is KGHSH and CDR2 is LQKENI. CDR3 length equals 14 residues. The junction had 3 bases not matched to a gene; V was cut back by 3 bases and J by 1 base. The CDR3 sequence: CASSPSGKSYEQYF. The CDR3 bases are TGTGCCAGCTCACCGAGCGGGAAGTCCTACGAGCAGTACTTC.

This clone appeared a few times. J is TRBJ2-1 and V is TRBV15; 9 bases line up with TRBD1. The V segment lost 1 base and the J segment 1 base; nucleotides outside the gene matches: 5. The germline V gene has CDR1 LNHNV and CDR2 YYDKDF (reference sequence). This CDR3 contains 17 residues. The CDR3, as DNA: TGTGCCACCAGCAGAGGACAGGGGGACGAGTCCTACAATGAGCAGTTCTTC. Protein sequence: CATSRGQGDESYNEQFF.

The chain combines TRBV6-1 with TRBJ2-7, with D possibly TRBD1 on 5 matching bases. Germline lookup yields CDR1 MNHNS and CDR2 SASEGT. The CDR3 extends over 11 amino acids. DNA for the CDR3: TGTGGGGCCAGGGCTTTGTACGAGCAGTACTTC. Encoded protein: CGARALYEQYF.

The chain recombines TRBV6-5 with TRBJ1-2; D not certain. CDR1 and CDR2 from the germline V gene are MNHEY and SVGAGI. Deletions cut 8 bases from V and 4 bases from J, with 17 bases between. There are 14 residues in the CDR3. The CDR3 region has the DNA TGTGCCAGCGCCGTTAGTGGGTCGGGCTATGGCTACACCTTC. Amino acids: CASAVSGSGYGYTF.

The V gene is TRBV19, the J gene TRBJ1-2, with 9 bases that match TRBD1. V trimming: 5 bases; J trimming: 2 bases; junction bases outside the gene matches: 3. The CDR3 covers 14 residues. Germline-derived CDR1 and CDR2 are LNHDA and SQIVND (reference sequence). The CDR3 spells CASSGTGKNYGYTF. The CDR3 DNA is TGTGCCAGTAGTGGGACAGGGAAGAACTATGGCTACACCTTC.